This T cell receptor (beta chain) was found in a study of molecular identifiers for immune sequencing clone quantification. The CDR3 spans 14 residues. Per the germline V gene, CDR1 is MNHEY and CDR2 is SMNVEV (reference sequence). Naive CD8 libraries came from around 18,000 to 910,000 sorted cells with 10%, 30% or 50% RNA. TCRdb re-called the PCR reads with MiXCR, one entry per CDR3 protein. This sample has hundreds of thousands of distinct CDR3 sequences, with around 25% found just once. This clonotype originated in a human donor in good health. Some libraries in this study had Jurkat cell RNA spiked in. What was sequenced was naive CD8+ T cells from blood, with Jurkat cell RNA spiked in. Indicated subset: FACS-sorted CD8+CD4-CCR7+CD45RA+ naive T cells. This chain links TRBV27 with TRBJ2-3; D is uncertain. The J call is uncertain, as TRBJ1-5 better fits the DNA end. CDR3 coding DNA: TGTGCCAGCAGTCTAAGGGAGAACACAGATACGCAGCATTTT. It is translated as CASSLRENTDTQHF.